What follows are 32 T cell receptor beta chains derived from one specimen sequenced in a study of T-cell reconstitution after alpha-beta-depleted transplantation in children. The TCRbeta library incorporated unique molecular identifiers. TCRdb reprocessed the PCR reads with MiXCR, giving one entry per CDR3 protein. Of approximately 800,000 distinct CDR3 sequences listed, roughly 16% were seen once; the top ten hold approximately 5%. Sequences were derived from PBMCs, mostly from graft donor cells, sampled 360 days after TCRalphabeta/CD19-depleted stem cell transplant. Source of these receptors: a male patient aged 10 to 17 who had a stem cell transplant for acute lymphoblastic leukemia, so the T cells may come from the graft donor.

This clonotype was detected ten times or more. J is TRBJ2-5 and V is TRBV18; D gene unclear. V was pared by 3 bases and J by 1 base, with 6 bases between. The germline V gene has CDR1 KGHSH and CDR2 LQKENI. The CDR3 loop spans 13 amino acids. The CDR3 region is CASSPRTQETQYF. CDR3 sequence (DNA): TGTGCCAGCTCACCCCGGACCCAAGAGACCCAGTACTTC. Full variable domain (rest looked up from reference TRBV18 and TRBJ2-5): NAGVMQNPRHLVRRRGQEARLRCSPMKGHSHVYWYRQLPEEGLKFMVYLQKENIIDESGMPKERFSAEFPKEGPSILRIQQVVRGDSAAYFCASSPRTQETQYFGPGTRLLVL.

This clonotype has ten or more counts. This chain connects TRBV29-1 to TRBJ2-6; D call uncertain. V was pared by 5 bases and J by 0 bases, with 5 bases between. The CDR3 is 13 residues long. Per germline, CDR1 SQVTM and CDR2 ANQGSEA. CDR3 sequence (DNA): TGCAGCGTTCGTGTCTCTGGGGCCAACGTCCTGACTTTC. It specifies CSVRVSGANVLTF.

The chain links TRBV24-1 to TRBJ2-5, with a tentative D call TRBD2 (7 bases). The CDR3 loop spans 15 amino acids. The germline V and J ends were trimmed by 0 bases and 4 bases, with 11 bases remaining between them. The germline V gene encodes CDR1 KGHDR and CDR2 SFDVKD. CDR3 bases: TGTGCCACCAGTGATTTGACAGGGAGGGGAGAGACCCAGTACTTC. It is translated as CATSDLTGRGETQYF.

This clonotype was seen a handful of times. CDR3 sequence reads: CASRTDRVSTNEKLFF. In DNA, the CDR3 is TGTGCCAGCAGAACCGACAGAGTCTCAACTAATGAAAAACTGTTTTTT. The rearrangement joins TRBV7-9 to TRBJ1-4, with D possibly TRBD1 on 5 matching bases. Germline lookup yields CDR1 SEHNR and CDR2 FQNEAQ (reference sequence). The CDR3 loop spans 16 amino acids. The V gene lost 6 bases and the J gene lost 0 bases, with 14 bases spanning the gap. The entire variable domain, with the rest obtained from reference TRBV7-9 and TRBJ1-4, is as follows: DTGVSQNPRHKITKRGQNVTFRCDPISEHNRLYWYRQTLGQGPEFLTYFQNEAQLEKSRLLSDRFSAERPKGSFSTLEIQRTEQGDSAMYLCASRTDRVSTNEKLFFGSGTQLSVL.

This sequence joins TRBV7-9 and TRBJ1-5, with 7 bases lining up with TRBD1. Germline assignment: CDR1 SEHNR and CDR2 FQNEAQ (reference sequence). After removal of 1 base from V and 4 bases from J, the junction contained 4 bases not matched to a gene. The CDR3 extends over 15 amino acids. CDR3 loop: CASSLGGGWNQPQHF. The CDR3 DNA is TGTGCCAGCAGCTTAGGAGGGGGCTGGAATCAGCCCCAGCATTTT.

This chain connects TRBV6-5 to TRBJ2-5, with 12 bases identical to TRBD2. CDR1 and CDR2 (germline): MNHEY, SVGAGI. The trim removed 1 base at V and 4 bases at J, leaving 4 bases unmatched. The CDR3 runs to 16 residues. The DNA of the CDR3 is TGTGCCAGCAGTTACTGGCTAGCGGGAGGGTCAGAGACCCAGTACTTC. It codes for CASSYWLAGGSETQYF.

The rearrangement joins TRBV28 to TRBJ2-1; 9 bases line up with TRBD1. Germline CDR1 reads MDHEN; CDR2 reads SYDVKM. The CDR3 runs to 16 residues. V trimming: 3 bases; J trimming: 7 bases; junction bases outside the gene matches: 10. The CDR3 DNA is TGTGCCAGCAGTTTGAACCCGGGACAGGGTGAGAATGAGCAGTTCTTC. Amino acids: CASSLNPGQGENEQFF.

V usage is TRBV11-2 and J usage is TRBJ2-1, with D possibly being TRBD2 (5 bases). The CDR3 is made up of 17 amino acids. The germline V gene encodes CDR1 SGHAT and CDR2 FQNNGV. Between the trimmed V and J ends, which lost 1 base and 2 bases, there was a span of 15 bases. CDR3 loop: CASSLVTLVFPYNEQFF. In nucleotides, the CDR3 is TGTGCCAGCAGCTTAGTGACACTAGTTTTCCCCTACAATGAGCAGTTCTTC.

This clonotype was counted between two and nine times. V and J are TRBV5-1 and TRBJ2-3, with a weak D call TRBD1 (5 bases). Germline assignment: CDR1 SGHRS and CDR2 YFSETQ. With 4 bases removed from V and 0 bases from J, the gap between germline ends came to 15 bases. CDR3 length equals 16 residues. CDR3 in amino acids: CASSTPTVASTDTQYF. As DNA, the CDR3 is TGCGCCAGCAGCACCCCGACAGTGGCTAGCACAGATACGCAGTATTTT.

The chain recombines TRBV28 with TRBJ1-5, with TRBD1 matching over 9 bases. The trim removed 3 bases at V and 11 bases at J, leaving 11 bases unmatched. The germline gives CDR1 MDHEN, CDR2 SYDVKM. The CDR3 loop spans 15 amino acids. CDR3 loop: CASSFVGDRVISQHF. The CDR3 region has the DNA TGTGCCAGCAGTTTCGTCGGGGACAGGGTTATATCCCAGCATTTT.

The chain employs TRBV4-1 and TRBJ2-1, with a tentative D call TRBD2 (5 bases). Trimming pared 1 base from V and 7 bases from J, leaving 8 bases between. The CDR3 contains 13 residues. Germline CDR1 and CDR2: MGHRA and YSYEKL. The CDR3 reads CASSQASSNEQFF. DNA for the CDR3: TGCGCCAGCAGCCAAGCTAGCTCAAATGAGCAGTTCTTC.

The rearrangement joins TRBV9 to TRBJ2-1, with TRBD1 matching 7 bases. V dropped 0 bases and J dropped 2; count of bases not matched to a gene: 2. Germline V gene sequence: CDR1 SGDLS, CDR2 YYNGEE. The CDR3 spans 15 residues. CDR3 residues: CASSVVDRPYNEQFF. The CDR3, as DNA: TGTGCCAGCAGCGTAGTGGACAGGCCCTACAATGAGCAGTTCTTC.

Only a few counts were recorded for this clonotype. The genes are TRBV3-1 and TRBJ2-7, with 8 bases lining up with TRBD2. There are 14 residues in the CDR3. With V trimmed by 5 bases and J by 6 bases, 9 bases remained unmatched. Germline loops: CDR1 LGHDT, CDR2 YNNKEL (reference sequence). DNA of the CDR3: TGTGCCAGCAGCTTTCCGGGACTAGGTAGCGAGCAGTACTTC. This gives the protein CASSFPGLGSEQYF.

The chain carries TRBV6-5 and TRBJ1-1, with 8 bases fitting TRBD1. CDR3 size: 12 residues. With 2 bases clipped from V and 12 bases from J, the junction kept 5 bases outside the gene matches. CDR1 and CDR2 (germline): MNHEY, SVGAGI. The CDR3: CASSYRTGLTFF. In DNA form, the CDR3 reads TGTGCCAGCAGTTACAGGACAGGGTTGACTTTCTTT.

This clonotype has just a few counts. The rearrangement uses TRBV4-1 and TRBJ2-5; 7 bases map to TRBD1. V was clipped by 0 bases and J by 7 bases; unmatched bases: 8. This CDR3 is 15 amino acids long. Germline V gene sequence: CDR1 MGHRA, CDR2 YSYEKL. The CDR3 nucleotides read TGCGCCAGCAGCCAAGAGGGGACAGCGGTCCGGACCCAGTACTTC. Translating gives CASSQEGTAVRTQYF.

The chain joins TRBV5-5 to TRBJ2-1, with D unclear. Germline V gene lookup returns CDR1 SGHKS and CDR2 YYEKEE (reference sequence). CDR3 length: 17 residues. V lost 0 bases and J 5 bases, leaving 18 bases between the germline ends. CDR3 residues: CASSLVANRPPDNEQFF. The CDR3 DNA reads as TGTGCCAGCAGCTTGGTAGCTAACCGACCCCCCGACAATGAGCAGTTCTTC.

This clonotype was seen only a few times. The CDR3 spells CASSSLGVRGNTIYF. CDR3 sequence (DNA): TGTGCCAGCAGTTCGCTCGGGGTCCGTGGAAACACCATATATTTT. The chain links TRBV27 to TRBJ1-3; D unclear. Germline loops: CDR1 MNHEY, CDR2 SMNVEV (reference sequence). Trimming left V 4 bases short and J 3 bases short, with 13 bases between. This CDR3 has 15 residues.

This chain connects TRBV4-2 to TRBJ2-3; weak D call: TRBD2 (6 bases). CDR3 size: 15 residues. CDR1 is LGHNA, CDR2 YNFKEQ, per germline. V lost 4 bases and J 0 bases, leaving 11 bases between the germline ends. For the CDR3, the DNA is TGTGCCAGCAGCCGGGTGGGAGGCAGCACAGATACGCAGTATTTT. Translation gives CASSRVGGSTDTQYF.

This clonotype was recorded at least ten times. The chain's CDR3 is CSTASRDSSYEQYF. Here the CDR3 DNA reads TGCAGTACCGCTAGCAGGGACAGCTCCTACGAGCAGTACTTC. The chain has TRBV20-1 and TRBJ2-7, with 7 positions matching TRBD1. V gave up 8 bases and J gave up 0 bases; unmatched junction bases: 10. The CDR3 consists of 14 residues. Germline CDR1 reads DFQATT; CDR2 reads SNEGSKA (reference sequence).

This clonotype came up a few times. The rearrangement links TRBV30 to TRBJ2-2; 10 positions match TRBD2. V gave up 0 bases and J gave up 4 bases; unmatched junction bases: 2. The CDR3 has 15 amino acids. Germline CDR1 GTSNPN, CDR2 SVGIG (reference sequence). Written as DNA, the CDR3 is TGTGCCTGGAGTGTACTAGCGGGACGCACCGGGGAGCTGTTTTTT. Its protein product is CAWSVLAGRTGELFF. The full variable domain, in which reference TRBV30 and TRBJ2-2 provide the parts outside the CDR3, is SQTIHQWPATLVQPVGSPLSLECTVEGTSNPNLYWYRQAAGRGLQLLFYSVGIGQISSEVPQNLSASRPQDRQFILSSKKLLLSDSGFYLCAWSVLAGRTGELFFGEGSRLTVL.

This chain connects TRBV5-5 to TRBJ2-5; D unclear. The length of the CDR3 is 16 residues. Germline CDR1 is SGHKS and CDR2 is YYEKEE (reference sequence). Trimming cost V 0 bases and J 0 bases, with 12 bases left between them. The CDR3 DNA sequence: TGTGCCAGCAGCTTGGTGGCGGCCCGGGACCAAGAGACCCAGTACTTC. Its protein product is CASSLVAARDQETQYF.

Only a few counts were recorded for this clonotype. The V gene is TRBV28, the J gene TRBJ1-5; D gene unclear. Between the trimmed V and J ends, which lost 7 bases and 6 bases, there was a span of 4 bases. This CDR3 contains 10 residues. Germline CDR1 reads MDHEN; CDR2 reads SYDVKM. The CDR3 nucleotides are TGTGCCAGCAACCTTCAGCCCCAGCATTTT. Encoded protein: CASNLQPQHF.

A few counts support this clonotype. This chain connects TRBV27 to TRBJ1-5; weak D call: TRBD1 (6 bases). The CDR3 contains 18 residues. Germline V gene lookup returns CDR1 MNHEY and CDR2 SMNVEV (reference sequence). Trimming stripped 8 bases from V and 0 bases from J, with 23 bases between. CDR3 region: CASPVREDSLDSNQPQHF. CDR3 bases: TGTGCCAGCCCAGTTCGTGAGGACAGTTTAGATAGCAATCAGCCCCAGCATTTT.

V gene TRBV9 combines with J gene TRBJ2-5; a possible D gene is TRBD2 (6 bases). This CDR3 comprises 16 residues. Germline CDR1 is SGDLS and CDR2 is YYNGEE. V was clipped by 4 bases and J by 5 bases, with 21 bases between them. CDR3 nucleotide sequence: TGTGCCAGCAGCCCGGGGGTAAGGGAGCCCCGGGAGACCCAGTACTTC. Its translation: CASSPGVREPRETQYF.

This clonotype occurred a few times. The chain joins TRBV5-1 to TRBJ2-3, with TRBD2 matching over 9 bases. Germline loops: CDR1 SGHRS, CDR2 YFSETQ. The CDR3 runs to 15 residues. V was clipped by 2 bases and J by 4 bases; unmatched bases: 5. The DNA of the CDR3 is TGCGCCAGCAGCTTTCTAGCGGGGTATTCAGATACGCAGTATTTT. Its translation: CASSFLAGYSDTQYF.

This clonotype was counted between two and nine times. V gene TRBV24-1 combines with J gene TRBJ2-5; 9 nucleotides align to TRBD2. This CDR3 comprises 16 residues. V shed 5 bases, J shed 4 bases, and the junction held 10 bases outside the gene matches. CDR1 is KGHDR and CDR2 is SFDVKD in the germline V gene. The CDR3 region is CATSGASGIIGETQYF. The CDR3 region has the DNA TGTGCCACCAGTGGGGCTAGCGGGATAATCGGAGAGACCCAGTACTTC.

This chain uses TRBV20-1 with TRBJ1-3; D is undetermined. Germline V gene lookup returns CDR1 DFQATT and CDR2 SNEGSKA (reference sequence). Trimming took off 3 bases at V and 2 bases at J, with 8 bases between the two ends. The CDR3 sequence is 13 residues long. CDR3 amino acids: CSASTGPGNTIYF. DNA of the CDR3: TGCAGTGCTAGCACGGGTCCTGGAAACACCATATATTTT.

This clonotype was observed a few times. The chain joins TRBV5-1 to TRBJ2-2; D unclear. The germline CDR1 and CDR2 sequences are SGHRS and YFSETQ. This CDR3 is 15 amino acids long. The germline V and J ends were trimmed by 2 bases and 2 bases, with 10 bases remaining between them. The CDR3 region is CASSFYSANTGELFF. In nucleotides, the CDR3 is TGCGCCAGCAGCTTTTACTCAGCCAACACCGGGGAGCTGTTTTTT.

This clonotype was observed many times. The J gene is TRBJ2-5, the V gene TRBV12-3 or TRBV12-4, with TRBD1 identical over 8 bases. Trimming cost V 6 bases and J 4 bases; bases outside gene matches: 4. The CDR3 length is 13 residues. As DNA, the CDR3 is TGTGCCAGCAGACCGGACAGGGTAGAGACCCAGTACTTC. Its protein product is CASRPDRVETQYF.

The chain joins TRBV4-2 to TRBJ2-7, with TRBD2 matching over 13 bases. V gave up 1 base and J gave up 6 bases; unmatched junction bases: 6. This CDR3 has 16 residues. The V gene's germline CDR1 is LGHNA and CDR2 YNFKEQ. The DNA for the CDR3 is TGTGCCAGCAGCCAAGTTCCTCGACTAGCGGGAGGCGAGCAGTACTTC. It codes for CASSQVPRLAGGEQYF.

This clonotype was counted a few times. The chain combines TRBV9 with TRBJ1-1; D remains ambiguous. Germline loops: CDR1 SGDLS, CDR2 YYNGEE. V was clipped by 0 bases and J by 2 bases, with 11 bases between them. The CDR3 extends over 15 amino acids. The CDR3 reads CASSVGRGINTEAFF. For the CDR3, the DNA is TGTGCCAGCAGCGTAGGGCGGGGAATAAACACTGAAGCTTTCTTT.

DNA of the CDR3: TGTGCCAGCAGCCCTTGGGGTACAAGTCCGCCGGGTGACACTGAAGCTTTCTTT. Amino acid sequence: CASSPWGTSPPGDTEAFF. The rearrangement uses TRBV4-2 and TRBJ1-1; no firm D call. This CDR3 has 18 amino acids. The V gene lost 4 bases and the J gene lost 3 bases, with 24 bases spanning the gap. Looked up from germline, CDR1 is LGHNA and CDR2 is YNFKEQ.